This T cell receptor beta chain was captured in a study of graft-versus-host responses after intestinal transplantation. The V and J ends lost 4 bases and 7 bases respectively, with 20 bases between them. This CDR3 has 15 residues. Germline V gene data show CDR1 as SGHRS and CDR2 as YFSETQ. Sequencing was performed with immunoSEQ multiplex PCR; in TCRdb, only in-frame clones are kept and a portion is missing. In the table there are 60,000 or so clones, 91% of which are singletons. The sample consisted of PBMCs, taken about 120 days after intestinal transplantation. The chain is built from TRBV5-1 and TRBJ1-1; D is unclear. The sequence derives from a human patient who received an intestinal transplant, so some T cells may come from the graft donor. The CDR3 spells CASSGGGVQSGEAFF. The DNA for the CDR3 is TGCGCCAGCAGCGGAGGTGGGGTACAGTCAGGTGAAGCTTTCTTT.